The rows below give T cell receptor beta chains drawn from one sample of a study of blood T cell repertoires in COVID-19. The repertoire was sequenced with immunoSEQ multiplex PCR; TCRdb's copy has only in-frame clones and lacks some. Here the sample spans approximately 72,000 clones, approximately 85% being singletons. The sample was peripheral blood. These TCRs come from a man in his forties or fifties with acute or convalescent COVID-19. The CDR3 runs from the conserved cysteine through the conserved F or W. The D gene is left open where the match is weak. Where a row states a size, it is once, few, many or the class of an expanded clone; other rows omit it.

CDR3 DNA: TGCGCCAGCGGCTGGGGGGGGGCCGGAGATACGCAGTATTTT
CDR3 protein: CASGWGGAGDTQYF
J gene: TRBJ2-3
D gene: NA
clone size: NA
V gene: TRBV4-1

CDR3 DNA: TGTGCCAGCAGTTCGGGACTAGCGGGGGTAGCCAAAAACATTCAGTACTTC
CDR3 protein: CASSSGLAGVAKNIQYF
J gene: TRBJ2-4
D gene: TRBD2
clone size: NA
V gene: TRBV2

CDR3 DNA: TGTGCCAGCAGCCCGACTAGCGGGGACGTCGATACGCAGTATTTT
CDR3 protein: CASSPTSGDVDTQYF
J gene: TRBJ2-3
D gene: TRBD2
clone size: NA
V gene: TRBV5-6

CDR3 DNA: TGTGCCAGCAGCTCCCGAACAGACAGGATAGGCATGAACACTGAAGCTTTCTTT
CDR3 protein: CASSSRTDRIGMNTEAFF
J gene: TRBJ1-1
D gene: NA
clone size: NA
V gene: TRBV5-5

CDR3 DNA: TGTGCCAGTAGCCGAAGAACGGACAGTAGCAATCAGCCCCAGCATTTT
CDR3 protein: CASSRRTDSSNQPQHF
J gene: TRBJ1-5
D gene: NA
clone size: NA
V gene: TRBV19

CDR3 DNA: TGCAGCGTTGAAGGGCAGGCGAACACCGGGGAGCTGTTTTTT
CDR3 protein: CSVEGQANTGELFF
J gene: TRBJ2-2
D gene: NA
clone size: NA
V gene: TRBV29-1

CDR3 DNA: TGCGCCAGCAGCTTGTTGAACGAGCGGAGAGGTGAAGCTTTCTTT
CDR3 protein: CASSLLNERRGEAFF
J gene: TRBJ1-1
D gene: NA
clone size: NA
V gene: TRBV5-1

CDR3 DNA: TGTGCCAGCAGCTTAGGAGTACTACCCCCGGATACGCAGTATTTT
CDR3 protein: CASSLGVLPPDTQYF
J gene: TRBJ2-3
D gene: NA
clone size: few
V gene: TRBV7-9

CDR3 DNA: TGTGCCAGCAGCCAAGTTCTCCGGGGGTTCAACACCGGGGAGCTGTTTTTT
CDR3 protein: CASSQVLRGFNTGELFF
J gene: TRBJ2-2
D gene: NA
clone size: NA
V gene: TRBV14

CDR3 DNA: TGTGCCAGCAGCCAAGAAGTGGGGACAGGGAGTTTGGTCGGGGAGCTGTTTTTT
CDR3 protein: CASSQEVGTGSLVGELFF
J gene: TRBJ2-2
D gene: TRBD1
clone size: NA
V gene: TRBV14

CDR3 DNA: TGTGCCAGCAGCCCCCAGACAGTGGCCACTGAAGCTTTCTTT
CDR3 protein: CASSPQTVATEAFF
J gene: TRBJ1-1
D gene: NA
clone size: NA
V gene: TRBV7-9

CDR3 DNA: TGTGCCAGTAGTATAGACACGAGGAACACTGAAGCTTTCTTT
CDR3 protein: CASSIDTRNTEAFF
J gene: TRBJ1-1
D gene: NA
clone size: NA
V gene: TRBV19

CDR3 DNA: TGCGCCAGCAGTGAGGATCGGGGGGGCCGGGAGCAGTACTTC
CDR3 protein: CASSEDRGGREQYF
J gene: TRBJ2-7
D gene: TRBD2
clone size: NA
V gene: TRBV10-2

CDR3 DNA: TGTGCCAGCTCACTACATGCCGGGACAGAACATTCACCCCTCCACTTT
CDR3 protein: CASSLHAGTEHSPLHF
J gene: TRBJ1-6
D gene: TRBD1
clone size: NA
V gene: TRBV18

CDR3 DNA: TGTGCCAGCAGCCCGGGACAGTATGGCTACACCTTC
CDR3 protein: CASSPGQYGYTF
J gene: TRBJ1-2
D gene: TRBD1
clone size: few
V gene: TRBV7-8

CDR3 DNA: TGTGCCAGCAGCTTAAACGGGGGAAATGAGCAGTTCTTC
CDR3 protein: CASSLNGGNEQFF
J gene: TRBJ2-1
D gene: NA
clone size: NA
V gene: TRBV11-3

CDR3 DNA: TGTGCCAGCAGGCGTTATGGACAGGAAGCCTACGAGCAGTACTTC
CDR3 protein: CASRRYGQEAYEQYF
J gene: TRBJ2-7
D gene: TRBD1
clone size: NA
V gene: TRBV28

CDR3 DNA: TGTGCCAGCAGTGAAGGGGAGTGGGGGAGGAATGAGCAGTTCTTC
CDR3 protein: CASSEGEWGRNEQFF
J gene: TRBJ2-1
D gene: NA
clone size: NA
V gene: TRBV6-1

CDR3 DNA: TGTGCCAGCAGCTTACGGGGACAGGGGGCGATCATCTACGAGCAGTACTTC
CDR3 protein: CASSLRGQGAIIYEQYF
J gene: TRBJ2-7
D gene: TRBD1
clone size: NA
V gene: TRBV11-2

CDR3 DNA: TGTGCCAGCAGCCTGACGGAGATTAAACAAGAGACCCAGTACTTC
CDR3 protein: CASSLTEIKQETQYF
J gene: TRBJ2-5
D gene: NA
clone size: NA
V gene: TRBV5-4

CDR3 DNA: TGTGCCAGTATGCGTCAGGGAGGGTACGAGCAGTACTTC
CDR3 protein: CASMRQGGYEQYF
J gene: TRBJ2-7
D gene: TRBD2
clone size: few
V gene: TRBV19

CDR3 DNA: TGCGCCAGCAGCCTCACTGCGGGTGGTACGCAGTATTTT
CDR3 protein: CASSLTAGGTQYF
J gene: TRBJ2-3
D gene: NA
clone size: NA
V gene: TRBV5-1

CDR3 DNA: TGCAGCGTTGAAGGTTCCGGTAACAATGAGCAGTTCTTC
CDR3 protein: CSVEGSGNNEQFF
J gene: TRBJ2-1
D gene: NA
clone size: few
V gene: TRBV29-1

CDR3 DNA: TGTGCCAGCAGCCAAGTTTCGGGGGTCGATGAAAAACTGTTTTTT
CDR3 protein: CASSQVSGVDEKLFF
J gene: TRBJ1-4
D gene: NA
clone size: NA
V gene: TRBV3-1/TRBV3-2

CDR3 DNA: TGTGCCAGCAGCGGGATTGCTAGCGGCGGTGAGCAGTTCTTC
CDR3 protein: CASSGIASGGEQFF
J gene: TRBJ2-1
D gene: TRBD2
clone size: NA
V gene: TRBV9

CDR3 DNA: TGTGCCAGCAGCTTGTATGCAGGGTCTACTAAAGGATACACCATATATTTT
CDR3 protein: CASSLYAGSTKGYTIYF
J gene: TRBJ1-3
D gene: NA
clone size: NA
V gene: TRBV5-6

CDR3 DNA: TGTGCCAGTAGTATAGGGGCAAATTCACCCCTCCACTTT
CDR3 protein: CASSIGANSPLHF
J gene: TRBJ1-6
D gene: NA
clone size: NA
V gene: TRBV19

CDR3 DNA: TGTGCCAGCAGTGAATATGAGACAGGGGTCTACGAGCAGTACTTC
CDR3 protein: CASSEYETGVYEQYF
J gene: TRBJ2-7
D gene: TRBD1
clone size: NA
V gene: TRBV6-1

CDR3 DNA: TGTGCCAGCAGGGGAAATGAGGGCTATGGCTACACCTTC
CDR3 protein: CASRGNEGYGYTF
J gene: TRBJ1-2
D gene: NA
clone size: NA
V gene: TRBV19

CDR3 DNA: TGTGCCAGCACCTCCAGACAGGGGAGTAATCAGCCCCAGCATTTT
CDR3 protein: CASTSRQGSNQPQHF
J gene: TRBJ1-5
D gene: TRBD1
clone size: NA
V gene: TRBV28

CDR3 DNA: TGTGCCAGCAGTTCCATCGCCACAGGGTATGGAAACACCATATATTTT
CDR3 protein: CASSSIATGYGNTIYF
J gene: TRBJ1-3
D gene: NA
clone size: NA
V gene: TRBV28

CDR3 DNA: TGTGCCAGTAGGCCCCGGACAGGGAGTAACACTGAAGCTTTCTTT
CDR3 protein: CASRPRTGSNTEAFF
J gene: TRBJ1-1
D gene: TRBD1
clone size: NA
V gene: TRBV19

CDR3 DNA: TGTGCCAGCAGTTACTCGGGACAGACCTCTGGAAACACCATATATTTT
CDR3 protein: CASSYSGQTSGNTIYF
J gene: TRBJ1-3
D gene: TRBD1
clone size: NA
V gene: TRBV6-5

CDR3 DNA: TGCAGCGTTGATTTCGCAGGGGGAACTAACTATGGCTACACCTTC
CDR3 protein: CSVDFAGGTNYGYTF
J gene: TRBJ1-2
D gene: TRBD1
clone size: NA
V gene: TRBV29-1

CDR3 DNA: TGTGCCAGCAGCCTAGGACTGATGGCCTATGGCTACACCTTC
CDR3 protein: CASSLGLMAYGYTF
J gene: TRBJ1-2
D gene: NA
clone size: NA
V gene: TRBV9

CDR3 DNA: TGTGCCAGCAGCTTGGAGTCGCTAGCGGGGGGACAAGAGACCCAGTACTTC
CDR3 protein: CASSLESLAGGQETQYF
J gene: TRBJ2-5
D gene: TRBD2
clone size: NA
V gene: TRBV5-6

CDR3 DNA: TGTGCCATCAGGAATCTACAGGGGGCAGCCGGGGAGCTGTTTTTT
CDR3 protein: CAIRNLQGAAGELFF
J gene: TRBJ2-2
D gene: TRBD1
clone size: NA
V gene: TRBV10-3

CDR3 DNA: TGTGCTAGTTCGGGGGGCTCTAGCACAGATACGCAGTATTTT
CDR3 protein: CASSGGSSTDTQYF
J gene: TRBJ2-3
D gene: NA
clone size: once
V gene: TRBV12-5

CDR3 DNA: TGTGCCAGCAGTCGAGACGGGACAGGGGAAGGCTACGAGCAGTACTTC
CDR3 protein: CASSRDGTGEGYEQYF
J gene: TRBJ2-7
D gene: TRBD1
clone size: NA
V gene: TRBV6-6

CDR3 DNA: TGTGCCAGCAGTGAATCGGGTAATGGAAACACCATATATTTT
CDR3 protein: CASSESGNGNTIYF
J gene: TRBJ1-3
D gene: NA
clone size: NA
V gene: TRBV6-1

CDR3 DNA: TGTGCCAGCAGCTTATCGGACAGCTACGAGCAGTACTTC
CDR3 protein: CASSLSDSYEQYF
J gene: TRBJ2-7
D gene: NA
clone size: NA
V gene: TRBV11-3

CDR3 DNA: TGTGCCACCAGCAGAGAACATGAGGAGGGTGAAGCTTTCTTT
CDR3 protein: CATSREHEEGEAFF
J gene: TRBJ1-1
D gene: NA
clone size: NA
V gene: TRBV15

CDR3 DNA: TGTGCCAGCACGGACCCGGACAGCTGCTCTGGAAACACCATATATTTT
CDR3 protein: CASTDPDSCSGNTIYF
J gene: TRBJ1-3
D gene: NA
clone size: NA
V gene: TRBV21-1

CDR3 DNA: TGTGCCAGCAGGGGACAGGGGAGGGAAAAACTGTTTTTT
CDR3 protein: CASRGQGREKLFF
J gene: TRBJ1-4
D gene: TRBD1
clone size: NA
V gene: TRBV27

CDR3 DNA: TGTGCCAGCAGCCCCCTCGGGAGGCAGTACTTC
CDR3 protein: CASSPLGRQYF
J gene: TRBJ2-7
D gene: NA
clone size: once
V gene: TRBV4-2

CDR3 DNA: TGTGCCAGCAGCCAAGATAGAGAAAGTGCGGCTTTCTTT
CDR3 protein: CASSQDRESAAFF
J gene: TRBJ1-1
D gene: NA
clone size: few
V gene: TRBV3-1/TRBV3-2

CDR3 DNA: TGTGCCAGCAGAACAAACACTGAAGCTTTCTTT
CDR3 protein: CASRTNTEAFF
J gene: TRBJ1-1
D gene: NA
clone size: NA
V gene: TRBV27

CDR3 DNA: TGTGCCAGCAGCGGGGGGGCCTCGTTCACTGAGCAGTTCTTC
CDR3 protein: CASSGGASFTEQFF
J gene: TRBJ2-1
D gene: TRBD2
clone size: NA
V gene: TRBV6-5

CDR3 DNA: TGTGCCAGCAGCCTCGACAGATTTTCACCCCTCCACTTT
CDR3 protein: CASSLDRFSPLHF
J gene: TRBJ1-6
D gene: NA
clone size: NA
V gene: TRBV5-4

CDR3 DNA: TGTGCCATCAGTGTGGGAACAGGGTTTGGCTATGGCTACACCTTC
CDR3 protein: CAISVGTGFGYGYTF
J gene: TRBJ1-2
D gene: NA
clone size: NA
V gene: TRBV10-3

CDR3 DNA: TGTGCCAGCAGCTTAGGTCGTTCGGGGGGGCCCCGCACAGATACGCAGTATTTT
CDR3 protein: CASSLGRSGGPRTDTQYF
J gene: TRBJ2-3
D gene: TRBD2
clone size: NA
V gene: TRBV7-9

CDR3 DNA: TGCGCCAGCAGCTTGGTTCAGGGTTACACCGGGGAGCTGTTTTTT
CDR3 protein: CASSLVQGYTGELFF
J gene: TRBJ2-2
D gene: NA
clone size: once
V gene: TRBV5-1

CDR3 DNA: TGTGCCAGCAGTGAAAGCGGGGGTATTCAGTACTTC
CDR3 protein: CASSESGGIQYF
J gene: TRBJ2-4
D gene: TRBD2
clone size: NA
V gene: TRBV6-1

CDR3 DNA: TGTGCCAGCAGCAAAGTCCCCAGGGAAGATCAGCCCCAGCATTTT
CDR3 protein: CASSKVPREDQPQHF
J gene: TRBJ1-5
D gene: NA
clone size: NA
V gene: TRBV21-1

CDR3 DNA: TGTGCCAGCAGCCAATGGCAGCGCATAGACACCGGGGAGCTGTTTTTT
CDR3 protein: CASSQWQRIDTGELFF
J gene: TRBJ2-2
D gene: NA
clone size: NA
V gene: TRBV3-1/TRBV3-2

CDR3 DNA: TGTGCCTGGAGCCCACTTCCAACGGACATCCATAAGAACACTGAAGCTTTCTTT
CDR3 protein: CAWSPLPTDIHKNTEAFF
J gene: TRBJ1-1
D gene: NA
clone size: NA
V gene: TRBV30

CDR3 DNA: TGTGCCAGTACCCGGGTGGCCGACACTGAAGCTTTCTTT
CDR3 protein: CASTRVADTEAFF
J gene: TRBJ1-1
D gene: NA
clone size: few
V gene: TRBV19

CDR3 DNA: TGCAGCGTCTATAGCGAAAGCTCCTACGAGCAGTACTTC
CDR3 protein: CSVYSESSYEQYF
J gene: TRBJ2-7
D gene: NA
clone size: once
V gene: TRBV29-1

CDR3 DNA: TGCAGCGTTGTTAAGGAGGTGGGCACAGATACGCAGTATTTT
CDR3 protein: CSVVKEVGTDTQYF
J gene: TRBJ2-3
D gene: NA
clone size: NA
V gene: TRBV29-1

CDR3 DNA: TGTGCCAGCAGCCACATTGGGCCCGGGGGAAGAGAGACCCAGTACTTC
CDR3 protein: CASSHIGPGGRETQYF
J gene: TRBJ2-5
D gene: NA
clone size: NA
V gene: TRBV7-3